A single sample is the source of the 23 T cell receptor beta chains below, sequenced in a study of blood T cells in healthy people across ages. Then a second PCR, running roughly 7 to 11 cycles, was carried out with a sample-barcoded 5' primer and a J-beta primer mix. MiXCR, applied by TCRdb to the 5' RACE reads, yields one record per CDR3 protein. The sample includes hundreds of thousands of distinct CDR3 sequences, more than 50% of them seen just once. Sequencing input: blood. These TCRs come from a middle-aged man in good health.

This chain links TRBV2 with TRBJ1-6; 7 bases line up with TRBD1. The CDR3 covers 15 residues. The germline gives CDR1 SNHLY, CDR2 FYNNEI. V dropped 6 bases and J dropped 7; count of bases not matched to a gene: 9. CDR3 nucleotide sequence: TGTGCCAGCAGATCCCCGGACAGGATAAATTCACCCCTCCACTTT. Protein: CASRSPDRINSPLHF.

This clonotype has a handful of counts. The V gene is TRBV29-1, the J gene TRBJ2-4; possible D gene TRBD2, 5 bases. The tail of the sequence fits TRBJ2-7 better, so the J call may be wrong. Germline V gene data show CDR1 as SQVTM and CDR2 as ANQGSEA. The CDR3 has 13 residues. In DNA form, the CDR3 reads TGCAGCGCCTACCTTAGCGCGAACTACGAGCAGTACTTC. Its translation is CSAYLSANYEQYF.

This clonotype occurred once. The chain links TRBV27 to TRBJ1-2; TRBD1 might be the D (5 bases). The germline V and J ends were trimmed by 5 bases and 8 bases, with 18 bases remaining between them. Germline CDR1 MNHEY, CDR2 SMNVEV (reference sequence). This CDR3 region has 14 residues. The CDR3 loop reads CASSLQGRGGGYTF. The CDR3 region has the DNA TGTGCCAGCAGTCTCCAGGGTCGAGGAGGAGGCTACACCTTC.

This clonotype occurred a few times. The chain carries TRBV14 and TRBJ1-5; tentatively, D is TRBD1 (6 bases). This CDR3 is 14 amino acids long. Trimming cost V 3 bases and J 3 bases, with 9 bases left between them. Germline CDR1 reads SGHDN; CDR2 reads FVKESK. This CDR3 is CASSQTGINQPQHF. DNA for the CDR3: TGTGCCAGCAGCCAGACAGGTATCAATCAGCCCCAGCATTTT.

This clonotype was seen more than once but under ten times. For the CDR3, the DNA is TGTGCCAGCAGCTTACCGGCGACTAGCTTCACAGATACGCAGTATTTT. This encodes CASSLPATSFTDTQYF. The genes are TRBV7-6 and TRBJ2-3; 7 bases match TRBD2. This CDR3 is built from 16 residues. The V gene's germline CDR1 is SGHVS and CDR2 FNYEAQ. Losses at the gene ends were 2 bases for V and 2 bases for J; bases not matched to a gene: 7.

The sample holds a few counts of this clonotype. The V call is TRBV12-3 or TRBV12-4, the J call TRBJ2-2; D gene unclear. There are 12 residues in the CDR3. Trimming pared 7 bases from V and 2 bases from J, leaving 5 bases between. The CDR3 nucleotides read TGTGCCAGCACGACTAACACCGGGGAGCTGTTTTTT. It is translated as CASTTNTGELFF.

V is TRBV15 and J is TRBJ2-5; D is ambiguous. Trimming stripped 0 bases from V and 1 base from J, with 6 bases between. Germline lookup yields CDR1 LNHNV and CDR2 YYDKDF (reference sequence). The CDR3 sequence is 14 residues long. The CDR3, as DNA: TGTGCCACCAGCAGAGATCGGTCCCAAGAGACCCAGTACTTC. Amino acids: CATSRDRSQETQYF.

The rearrangement links TRBV3-1 to TRBJ2-5; no reliable D call. Trimming pared 0 bases from V and 4 bases from J, leaving 6 bases between. The CDR3 has 13 residues. Germline assignment: CDR1 LGHDT and CDR2 YNNKEL (reference sequence). The chain's CDR3 is CASSQDIGETQYF. DNA of the CDR3: TGTGCCAGCAGCCAAGATATAGGAGAGACCCAGTACTTC.

This chain joins TRBV9 and TRBJ2-3, with 7 bases identical to TRBD2. Germline CDR1 and CDR2: SGDLS and YYNGEE. With V trimmed by 0 bases and J by 3 bases, 7 bases remained unmatched. The CDR3 runs 16 residues. CDR3 bases: TGTGCCAGCAGCGTAGATGGAGACGGGGGGACAGATACGCAGTATTTT. Translation gives CASSVDGDGGTDTQYF.

This clonotype was seen more than once but under ten times. The chain recombines TRBV20-1 with TRBJ2-3; a possible D gene is TRBD2 (5 bases). Germline loops: CDR1 DFQATT, CDR2 SNEGSKA (reference sequence). The CDR3 extends over 15 amino acids. Trimming cost V 4 bases and J 2 bases, with 16 bases left between them. DNA of the CDR3: TGCAGTGCTACCTCAAGCGGAGTAACCACAGATACGCAGTATTTT. Translated: CSATSSGVTTDTQYF.

The V and J genes are TRBV28 and TRBJ2-3; D might be TRBD1 (5 bases). The V end lost 5 bases, the J end lost 3 bases, and 9 bases lay between the germline ends. The CDR3 runs to 13 residues. CDR1 is MDHEN, CDR2 SYDVKM, per germline. CDR3 sequence (DNA): TGTGCCAGCAGTATACCAGGGACAGATACGCAGTATTTT. Translating gives CASSIPGTDTQYF.

CDR3 DNA: TGCAGTGCTATCGGGGTCCCCTTAATCGCGACTGAAGCTTTCTTT. Residues: CSAIGVPLIATEAFF. The rearrangement uses TRBV20-1 and TRBJ1-1, with D uncertain. This CDR3 spans 15 amino acids. V gave up 4 bases and J gave up 5 bases, with 20 bases separating them. Per germline, CDR1 DFQATT and CDR2 SNEGSKA (reference sequence).

V gene TRBV2 combines with J gene TRBJ2-5, with TRBD2 identical over 8 bases. J gave up 2 bases and V 1 base, and 3 bases lay outside the gene matches. From germline, CDR1 is SNHLY and CDR2 FYNNEI. The CDR3 length is 15 residues. The CDR3 DNA is TGTGCCAGCAGTGAAGTGGGACTAGAGCAAGAGACCCAGTACTTC. Translating gives CASSEVGLEQETQYF.

This clonotype was seen a few times. This chain links TRBV6-1 with TRBJ2-5; D is perhaps TRBD2 (5 bases). Per germline, CDR1 MNHNS and CDR2 SASEGT. The CDR3 loop spans 13 amino acids. The V gene lost 7 bases and the J gene lost 1 base, with 10 bases spanning the gap. The chain's CDR3 is CASTRRVQETQYF. CDR3 coding DNA: TGTGCCAGCACACGGCGGGTCCAAGAGACCCAGTACTTC.

This sequence joins TRBV6-1 and TRBJ2-5; 7 positions agree with TRBD2. The ends lost 4 bases at V and 4 bases at J; junction bases unmatched: 9. The CDR3 loop spans 15 amino acids. Germline V gene lookup returns CDR1 MNHNS and CDR2 SASEGT. Written as DNA, the CDR3 is TGTGCCAGCAGTGCCTCCAGCTGGGGGGGAGAGACCCAGTACTTC. It encodes CASSASSWGGETQYF.

The chain combines TRBV5-1 with TRBJ2-1; TRBD1 aligns across 10 bases. Per the germline V gene, CDR1 is SGHRS and CDR2 is YFSETQ. The trim removed 3 bases at V and 6 bases at J, leaving 6 bases unmatched. There are 15 residues in the CDR3. For the CDR3, the DNA is TGCGCCAGCAGCTACTCGGGACAGGGGATCAATGAGCAGTTCTTC. Translating gives CASSYSGQGINEQFF.

The chain's CDR3 is CATSRELAGGYNEQFF. Here the CDR3 DNA reads TGTGCCACCAGCAGAGAGCTAGCGGGAGGTTACAATGAGCAGTTCTTC. The rearrangement links TRBV15 to TRBJ2-1; 11 bases agree with TRBD2. V lost 0 bases, J lost 4 bases, and 2 bases stayed unmatched. The CDR3 is made up of 16 amino acids. Per the germline V gene, CDR1 is LNHNV and CDR2 is YYDKDF (reference sequence).

This clonotype was seen once. The genes are TRBV20-1 and TRBJ1-5; D is possibly TRBD1 (6 bases). From germline, CDR1 is DFQATT and CDR2 SNEGSKA (reference sequence). This CDR3 has 16 residues. The V end was cut by 5 bases, the J end by 2 bases, with 19 bases between. The DNA for the CDR3 is TGCAGTGCTTCGCCCTGGGTGGGGGCGGGCAATCAGCCCCAGCATTTT. It codes for CSASPWVGAGNQPQHF.

The sample holds a few counts of this clonotype. This chain uses TRBV20-1 with TRBJ2-7; 11 bases agree with TRBD2. V lost 4 bases, J lost 3 bases, and 8 bases stayed unmatched. This CDR3 has 15 residues. Germline assignment: CDR1 DFQATT and CDR2 SNEGSKA (reference sequence). CDR3 sequence: CSAINSLAGGYEQYF. The CDR3 coding sequence is TGCAGTGCTATAAACTCTCTAGCGGGAGGCTACGAGCAGTACTTC.

The chain joins TRBV6-5 to TRBJ2-2; D gene ambiguous. Germline V gene data show CDR1 as MNHEY and CDR2 as SVGAGI. The CDR3 extends over 16 amino acids. Trimming removed 0 bases at V and 1 base at J, with 9 bases between. CDR3 nucleotide sequence: TGTGCCAGCAGTTACTCTTTCAGGTTGAACACCGGGGAGCTGTTTTTT. Translated: CASSYSFRLNTGELFF.

The genes are TRBV11-2 and TRBJ2-7; D is unclear. The DNA end is a closer match to TRBJ2-5, so the J assignment may be wrong. Germline V gene data show CDR1 as SGHAT and CDR2 as FQNNGV. CDR3 size: 13 residues. CDR3 loop: CASSLKMLETQYF. In nucleotides, the CDR3 is TGTGCCAGCAGCTTAAAAATGTTAGAGACCCAGTACTTC.

This clonotype has more than one count but fewer than ten. The CDR3 spells CASSYRGGNQPQHF. The CDR3 nucleotides are TGTGCCAGCAGTTATCGGGGCGGCAATCAGCCCCAGCATTTT. V and J are TRBV12-3 or TRBV12-4 and TRBJ1-5, with D possibly TRBD1 on 5 matching bases. V lost 4 bases and J lost 2, with 9 bases in between. The length of the CDR3 is 14 residues.

This clonotype was observed a handful of times. The chain combines TRBV6-5 with TRBJ2-1, with 10 bases lining up with TRBD1. V lost 6 bases to trimming and J lost 7 bases; unmatched junction nucleotides: 3. The CDR3 sequence is 13 residues long. CDR1 and CDR2 (germline): MNHEY, SVGAGI. The CDR3 loop is CASRDRGENEQFF. The CDR3 DNA reads TGTGCCAGCAGGGACAGGGGGGAAAATGAGCAGTTCTTC.